Listed here are 32 T cell receptor beta chains from one sample, sequenced in a study of CD8+ T cells in alopecia areata. RNA, once extracted, was reverse transcribed into cDNA for use as the sequencing template. Clones were sequenced by immunoSEQ multiplex PCR, and TCRdb holds only the in-frame ones, with some missing. Among 170,000 or so clones listed, just over 65% were seen once. Treatment of the sample: oral pan-JAK inhibitor, 5-10 mg twice daily. Source: CD4+ T cells sorted from blood, taken at week 4, from a patient treated with tofacitinib. The receptors come from a human donor with alopecia areata.

This chain links TRBV30 with TRBJ1-6; D remains ambiguous. Germline V gene data show CDR1 as GTSNPN and CDR2 as SVGIG (reference sequence). The CDR3 length is 13 residues. Trimming took off 1 base at V and 10 bases at J, with 11 bases between the two ends. The CDR3 bases are TGTGCCTGGAGTGGCGGTATGGGATCACCCCTCCACTTT. The encoded protein is CAWSGGMGSPLHF.

The rearrangement uses TRBV5-6 and TRBJ2-5; TRBD1 matches at 7 bases. This CDR3 is built from 14 residues. V was clipped by 0 bases and J by 6 bases; unmatched bases: 5. Germline CDR1 SGHDT, CDR2 YYEEEE. CDR3 nucleotides: TGTGCCAGCAGCTTGGGAGGGGGCGAGAAGACCCAGTACTTC. This sequence encodes CASSLGGGEKTQYF.

The chain carries TRBV30 and TRBJ1-5; TRBD1 is a possible D gene (6 bases). Germline lookup yields CDR1 GTSNPN and CDR2 SVGIG (reference sequence). Trimming took 2 bases from V and 5 from J, leaving 13 bases between them. The CDR3 is 14 residues long. CDR3 nucleotide sequence: TGTGCCTGGAGTCCACAGGGCGGCGATCAGCCCCAGCATTTT. It specifies CAWSPQGGDQPQHF.

This chain joins TRBV30 and TRBJ1-2, with 7 nucleotides matching TRBD1. CDR1 and CDR2 from the germline V gene are GTSNPN and SVGIG (reference sequence). The length of the CDR3 is 13 residues. Germline trimming cut 4 bases from V and 4 bases from J; bases unmatched to any gene: 6. CDR3 region: CAWTRGQPYGYTF. The CDR3 nucleotides are TGTGCCTGGACCCGGGGACAGCCCTATGGCTACACCTTC.

The genes are TRBV6-6 and TRBJ2-6; D possibly uses TRBD1 or TRBD2 (5 bases each). The germline V gene encodes CDR1 MNHNY and CDR2 SVGAGI (reference sequence). Trimming cost V 8 bases and J 1 base, with 15 bases left between them. There are 16 residues in the CDR3. CDR3 protein: CASGSGAFSGANVLTF. In nucleotides, the CDR3 is TGTGCCAGCGGCTCCGGGGCCTTTTCTGGGGCCAACGTCCTGACTTTC.

The gene calls are TRBV2 and TRBJ2-4; either TRBD1 or TRBD2 may supply D (5 bases each). The CDR3 length is 14 residues. Germline V gene data show CDR1 as SNHLY and CDR2 as FYNNEI. V lost 3 bases to trimming and J lost 2 bases, with 8 bases between them. DNA for the CDR3: TGTGCCAGCAGTGAGGGGGTTCCCAAAAACATTCAGTACTTC. Protein: CASSEGVPKNIQYF.

The chain has TRBV7-8 and TRBJ1-2; the match to TRBD1 covers 8 bases. This CDR3 contains 14 residues. The germline V gene encodes CDR1 SGHVS and CDR2 FQNEAQ. The V and J ends lost 0 bases and 5 bases, in that order; junction bases with no gene match: 2. The CDR3 DNA reads TGTGCCAGCAGCTTAGCCGGACAGGGATATGGCTACACCTTC. Its translation is CASSLAGQGYGYTF.

The sample holds a few counts of this clone. The genes are TRBV30 and TRBJ2-2; the match to TRBD1 covers 10 bases. There are 17 residues in the CDR3. V trimming: 0 bases; J trimming: 6 bases; junction bases outside the gene matches: 10. CDR1 and CDR2 from the germline V gene are GTSNPN and SVGIG (reference sequence). CDR3 region: CAWSVLKPGQGPGELFF. Here the CDR3 DNA reads TGTGCCTGGAGTGTACTAAAACCGGGACAGGGGCCCGGGGAGCTGTTTTTT.

The rearrangement uses TRBV29-1 and TRBJ2-6; the D gene is possibly TRBD1 (7 bases). This CDR3 region has 15 residues. Germline CDR1 reads SQVTM; CDR2 reads ANQGSEA. The ends were cut back, 4 bases at V and 4 bases at J, with 14 bases in the middle. CDR3 protein: CSVGQGGSGANVLTF. CDR3 nucleotides: TGCAGCGTTGGACAGGGAGGTTCGGGGGCCAACGTCCTGACTTTC.

The CDR3, as DNA: TGTGCCTGGAGTGGGGCCCGGCAGGGGAATGGCTACACCTTC. Its translation is CAWSGARQGNGYTF. The V and J genes are TRBV30 and TRBJ1-2, with a tentative D call TRBD1 (6 bases). V was clipped by 1 base and J by 6 bases, with 15 bases between them. Germline CDR1 is GTSNPN and CDR2 is SVGIG (reference sequence). The CDR3 has 14 residues.

This chain's CDR3 is CAWKGQGVNFYNSPLHF. CDR3 nucleotides: TGTGCCTGGAAGGGACAGGGGGTTAATTTCTATAATTCACCCCTCCACTTT. The chain has TRBV30 and TRBJ1-6, with 11 bases aligning to TRBD1. V shed 4 bases and J 3 bases; nucleotides not matched to a gene: 8. The CDR3 has 17 amino acids. Per germline, CDR1 GTSNPN and CDR2 SVGIG (reference sequence).

This chain joins TRBV29-1 and TRBJ1-4; 7 bases map to TRBD1. The CDR3 is made up of 14 amino acids. V lost 4 bases to trimming and J lost 4 bases; unmatched junction nucleotides: 6. Germline CDR1 reads SQVTM; CDR2 reads ANQGSEA. DNA of the CDR3: TGCAGCGTTGGAGGGACAGAAGATAATGAAAAACTGTTTTTT. Translation gives CSVGGTEDNEKLFF.

CDR3 region: CASRDGRFTDTQYF. Here the CDR3 DNA reads TGTGCCAGCAGAGATGGACGCTTCACAGATACGCAGTATTTT. The genes are TRBV27 and TRBJ2-3; no firm D call. V gave up 6 bases and J gave up 2 bases, with 12 bases separating them. This CDR3 has 14 residues. Per germline, CDR1 MNHEY and CDR2 SMNVEV (reference sequence).

The gene calls are TRBV30 and TRBJ1-5; no firm D call. The CDR3 sequence is 14 residues long. Trimming removed 4 bases from V and 1 base from J, with 11 bases in between. Germline lookup yields CDR1 GTSNPN and CDR2 SVGIG (reference sequence). CDR3 DNA: TGTGCCTGGACTCTCGCGGGCAGCAATCAGCCCCAGCATTTT. It is translated as CAWTLAGSNQPQHF.

The CDR3 DNA sequence: TGCGCCAGCAGCCGACAACCCTCTGGGGCCAACGTCCTGACTTTC. Encoded protein: CASSRQPSGANVLTF. The chain has TRBV23-1 and TRBJ2-6; no reliable D call. TRBV23-1 is recorded as an ORF, its role being uncertain. The ends were cut back, 6 bases at V and 0 bases at J, with 9 bases in the middle. The CDR3 extends over 15 amino acids.

This chain links TRBV30 with TRBJ2-7; D gene uncertain. V was pared by 1 base and J by 0 bases, with 7 bases between. This CDR3 is 13 amino acids long. From germline, CDR1 is GTSNPN and CDR2 SVGIG (reference sequence). The CDR3 region has the DNA TGTGCCTGGAGTGCCCAGGACTCCTACGAGCAGTACTTC. It yields the protein CAWSAQDSYEQYF.

V gene TRBV25-1 combines with J gene TRBJ1-1; no definite D call. This CDR3 contains 12 residues. The V gene lost 3 bases and the J gene lost 4 bases, with 6 bases spanning the gap. Germline CDR1 MGHDK, CDR2 SYGVNS. The CDR3 bases are TGTGCCAGCAGTGACTGGGGCACTGAAGCTTTCTTT. Translating gives CASSDWGTEAFF.

The rearrangement links TRBV9 to TRBJ1-6, with 9 bases aligning to TRBD1. CDR3 length equals 15 residues. The J segment lost 5 bases and the V segment lost 4 bases, leaving 4 bases of the junction unmatched. Germline V gene sequence: CDR1 SGDLS, CDR2 YYNGEE. For the CDR3, the DNA is TGTGCCAGCAGCTCCCGGGACAGGGATAATTCACCCCTCCACTTT. Its protein product is CASSSRDRDNSPLHF.

The count of this clone is one. This chain uses TRBV5-6 with TRBJ1-2, with D maybe TRBD1 (6 bases). The CDR3 totals 14 residues. Germline lookup yields CDR1 SGHDT and CDR2 YYEEEE. The V gene lost 5 bases and the J gene lost 8 bases, with 19 bases spanning the gap. As DNA, the CDR3 is TGTGCCAGCAGTCCGGAGAGATTAGGGGGAGGCTACACCTTC. This encodes CASSPERLGGGYTF. Together with reference TRBV5-6 and TRBJ1-2, the CDR3 gives the full variable domain: DAGVTQSPTHLIKTRGQQVTLRCSPKSGHDTVSWYQQALGQGPQFIFQYYEEEERQRGNFPDRFSGHQFPNYSSELNVNALLLGDSALYLCASSPERLGGGYTFGSGTRLTVV.

The genes are TRBV5-4 and TRBJ1-6; TRBD1 is a possible D gene (5 bases). Looked up from germline, CDR1 is SGHNT and CDR2 is YYREEE (reference sequence). The CDR3 sequence is 15 residues long. The V end lost 0 bases, the J end lost 7 bases, and 11 bases lay between the germline ends. The CDR3 nucleotides are TGTGCCAGCAGCTTGGGGGGGGACCTAAATTCACCCCTCCACTTT. As protein: CASSLGGDLNSPLHF.

The rearrangement joins TRBV7-2 to TRBJ1-5, with TRBD1 identical over 7 bases. The CDR3 is 14 amino acids. Trimming cost V 10 bases and J 4 bases; bases outside gene matches: 10. Per the germline V gene, CDR1 is SGHTA and CDR2 is FQGNSA. DNA for the CDR3: TGTGCCACATCCGACAGGGTAGGAAATCAGCCCCAGCATTTT. This codes for CATSDRVGNQPQHF.

The gene calls are TRBV2 and TRBJ2-5; D unresolved. The CDR3 runs 14 residues. Germline CDR1 is SNHLY and CDR2 is FYNNEI. V was clipped by 1 base and J by 0 bases, with 6 bases between them. The CDR3, as DNA: TGTGCCAGCAGTGAAGAGGCGAACCAAGAGACCCAGTACTTC. This encodes CASSEEANQETQYF.

This clone has a single count. The chain employs TRBV5-4 and TRBJ2-1; 7 bases agree with TRBD1. The germline CDR1 and CDR2 sequences are SGHNT and YYREEE (reference sequence). The CDR3 consists of 16 residues. V lost 0 bases, J lost 8 bases, and 11 bases stayed unmatched. The CDR3 region has the DNA TGTGCCAGCAGCTTGGACGGGCGACAGGGAAGGTATGAGCAGTTCTTC. The encoded protein is CASSLDGRQGRYEQFF.

This chain joins TRBV5-4 and TRBJ2-7; D uncertain. This CDR3 is built from 17 residues. In germline, CDR1 is SGHNT, CDR2 YYREEE (reference sequence). V gave up 0 bases and J gave up 3 bases, with 19 bases separating them. The CDR3 bases are TGTGCCAGCAGCTTGGCCCCGACTGTTTCGGATATCTACGAGCAGTACTTC. Residues: CASSLAPTVSDIYEQYF.

This clone was detected only once. The chain is built from TRBV29-1 and TRBJ2-1; 10 bases align to TRBD1. This CDR3 contains 12 residues. Germline V gives CDR1 SQVTM, CDR2 ANQGSEA. After removal of 6 bases from V and 8 bases from J, the junction contained 4 bases not matched to a gene. CDR3 sequence reads: CSVGQGFDEQFF. The CDR3, as DNA: TGCAGCGTGGGACAGGGGTTCGATGAGCAGTTCTTC.

This chain joins TRBV10-3 and TRBJ2-1, with TRBD2 as a possible D gene (6 bases). This CDR3 contains 13 residues. From germline, CDR1 is ENHRY and CDR2 SYGVKD. Deletions cut 6 bases from V and 6 bases from J, with 12 bases between. The CDR3 nucleotides read TGTGCCATCAGCCCCACTAGCTTCAATGAGCAGTTCTTC. It encodes CAISPTSFNEQFF.

This clone came up a few times. The rearrangement joins TRBV18 to TRBJ1-5; D not certain. V was clipped by 3 bases and J by 3 bases, with 12 bases between them. Germline CDR1 is KGHSH and CDR2 is LQKENI. CDR3 length equals 15 residues. This CDR3 reads CASSPIQDVNQPQHF. CDR3 DNA: TGTGCCAGCTCACCGATCCAGGATGTCAATCAGCCCCAGCATTTT.

J is TRBJ1-1 and V is TRBV29-1, with 7 bases lining up with TRBD1. This CDR3 is built from 12 residues. CDR1 is SQVTM and CDR2 is ANQGSEA in the germline V gene. Trimming took 7 bases from V and 5 from J; bases not matched to a gene: 7. The CDR3 sequence is CSAETGVTEAFF. Written as DNA, the CDR3 is TGCAGCGCCGAAACAGGGGTTACTGAAGCTTTCTTT.

The chain recombines TRBV30 with TRBJ1-1; no definite D call. Germline loops: CDR1 GTSNPN, CDR2 SVGIG (reference sequence). The CDR3 length is 13 residues. The V and J ends lost 2 bases and 0 bases respectively, with 7 bases between them. In DNA form, the CDR3 reads TGTGCCTGGAGTCTCGATATGAACACTGAAGCTTTCTTT. This gives the protein CAWSLDMNTEAFF.

In DNA, the CDR3 is TGCAGCGTTTCAGTTGCCAGGAACTATGGCTACACCTTC. Translation gives CSVSVARNYGYTF. The chain uses TRBV29-1 and TRBJ1-2; D is ambiguous. CDR3 length: 13 residues. Germline lookup yields CDR1 SQVTM and CDR2 ANQGSEA. V dropped 5 bases and J dropped 2 bases, with 12 bases sitting between them.

The genes are TRBV9 and TRBJ1-6, with D uncertain. This CDR3 has 15 residues. The germline gives CDR1 SGDLS, CDR2 YYNGEE. Trimming removed 3 bases from V and 9 bases from J, with 16 bases in between. The CDR3 DNA reads TGTGCCAGCAGCGGGGCCCCAAAGTCCGTTTCACCCCTCCACTTT. Translation gives CASSGAPKSVSPLHF.

The gene calls are TRBV30 and TRBJ1-1; tentative D call: TRBD1 (6 bases). The CDR3 has 13 amino acids. V shed 3 bases and J shed 4 bases, with 12 bases lying between them. Germline V gene lookup returns CDR1 GTSNPN and CDR2 SVGIG (reference sequence). CDR3 DNA: TGTGCCTGGAGCCTAGGGGGTACCACTGAAGCTTTCTTT. Translating gives CAWSLGGTTEAFF.